This TCR beta chain was sequenced in a study of long-term antiretroviral therapy in people with HIV. For the study at large: The study's earliest collections predate the 2015 immediate-ART recommendation by about a decade. Study-level findings and limits: Diversity increased after ART yet remained lower than in transplant donor controls. The range of CDR3 lengths in HIV repertoires proved narrower than that found in controls.

There was at least one pre-ART PBMC sample for each donor, plus at least two post-ART PBMC samples. This was the immunoSEQ v3.0 assay at survey level. The protocol was immunoSEQ multiplex PCR, while the TCRdb copy is restricted to in-frame clones and leaves out a portion. Of 20,000 to 25,000 clones detected, 83% appear once; the ten largest clones hold about 25%. V was pared by 5 bases and J by 4 bases, with 20 bases between. CDR1 is SEHNR, CDR2 FQNEAQ, per germline (reference sequence). The CDR3 spans 16 residues. A word on this clone: Its antigen is unknown.

Sequenced material: unsorted PBMCs, taken 0.4 years after starting antiretroviral therapy. V is TRBV7-9 and J is TRBJ1-1, with D possibly matching TRBD1 (5 bases). The receptor was derived from a man aged 50 to 60 with HIV. In DNA, the CDR3 is TGTGCCAGCAGCCCCCAAATCTCGGACACAGGCACTGAAGCTTTCTTT. Translation: CASSPQISDTGTEAFF.